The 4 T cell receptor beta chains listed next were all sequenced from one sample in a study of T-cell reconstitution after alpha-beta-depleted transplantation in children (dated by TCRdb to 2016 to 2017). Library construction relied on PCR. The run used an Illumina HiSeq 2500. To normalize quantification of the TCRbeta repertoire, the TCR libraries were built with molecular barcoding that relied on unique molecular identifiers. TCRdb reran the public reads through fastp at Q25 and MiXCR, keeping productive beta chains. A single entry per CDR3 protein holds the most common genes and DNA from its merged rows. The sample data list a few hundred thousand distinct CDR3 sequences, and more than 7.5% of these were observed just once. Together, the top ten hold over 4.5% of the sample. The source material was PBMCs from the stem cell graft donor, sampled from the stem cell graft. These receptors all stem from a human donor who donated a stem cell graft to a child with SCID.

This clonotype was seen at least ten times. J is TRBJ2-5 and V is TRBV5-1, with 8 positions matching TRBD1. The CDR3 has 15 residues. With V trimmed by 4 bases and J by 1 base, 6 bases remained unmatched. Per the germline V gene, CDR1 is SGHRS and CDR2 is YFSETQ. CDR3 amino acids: CASSPDRGFQETQYF. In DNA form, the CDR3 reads TGCGCCAGCAGCCCTGACAGGGGATTCCAAGAGACCCAGTACTTC. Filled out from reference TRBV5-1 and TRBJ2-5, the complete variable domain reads KAGVTQTPRYLIKTRGQQVTLSCSPISGHRSVSWYQQTPGQGLQFLFEYFSETQRNKGNFPGRFSGRQFSNSRSEMNVSTLELGDSALYLCASSPDRGFQETQYFGPGTRLLVL.

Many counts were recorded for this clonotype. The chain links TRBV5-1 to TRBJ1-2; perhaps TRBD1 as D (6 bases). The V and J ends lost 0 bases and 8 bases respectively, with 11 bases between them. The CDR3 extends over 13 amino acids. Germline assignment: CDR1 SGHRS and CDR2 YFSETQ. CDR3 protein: CASSLAVGGGYTF. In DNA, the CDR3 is TGCGCCAGCAGCTTGGCTGTGGGGGGCGGCTACACCTTC.

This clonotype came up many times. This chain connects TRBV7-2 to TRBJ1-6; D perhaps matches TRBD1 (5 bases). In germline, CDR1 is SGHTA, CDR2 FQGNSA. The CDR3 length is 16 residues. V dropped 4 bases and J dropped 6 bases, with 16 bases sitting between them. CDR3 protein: CASSSRPAGGNSPLHF. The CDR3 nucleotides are TGTGCCAGCAGCTCCAGACCCGCCGGGGGTAATTCACCCCTCCACTTT.

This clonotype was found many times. The CDR3 sequence: CATSTGWTSGGNTQYF. The DNA of the CDR3 is TGTGCCACCAGCACCGGCTGGACTAGCGGGGGGAATACGCAGTATTTT. V gene TRBV15 combines with J gene TRBJ2-3; 14 nucleotides match TRBD2. V gave up 4 bases and J gave up 7 bases; unmatched junction bases: 7. The CDR3 has 16 amino acids. Germline assignment: CDR1 LNHNV and CDR2 YYDKDF (reference sequence).